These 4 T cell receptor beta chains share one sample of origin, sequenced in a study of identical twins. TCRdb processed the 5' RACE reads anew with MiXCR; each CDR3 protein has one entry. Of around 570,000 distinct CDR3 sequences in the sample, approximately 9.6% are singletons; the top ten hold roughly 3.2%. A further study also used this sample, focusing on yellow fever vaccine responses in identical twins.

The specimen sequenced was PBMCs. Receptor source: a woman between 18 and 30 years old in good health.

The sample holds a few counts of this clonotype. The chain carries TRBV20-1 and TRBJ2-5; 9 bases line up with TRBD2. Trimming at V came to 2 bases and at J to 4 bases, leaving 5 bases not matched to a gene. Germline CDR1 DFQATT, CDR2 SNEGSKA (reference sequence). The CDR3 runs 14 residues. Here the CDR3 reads CSARLAGKGETQYF. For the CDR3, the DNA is TGCAGTGCTAGACTAGCGGGAAAAGGAGAGACCCAGTACTTC.

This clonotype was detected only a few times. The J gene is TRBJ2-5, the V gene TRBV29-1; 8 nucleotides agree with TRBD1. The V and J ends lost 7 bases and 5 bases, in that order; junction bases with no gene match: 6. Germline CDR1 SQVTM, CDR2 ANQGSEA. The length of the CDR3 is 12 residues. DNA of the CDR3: TGCAGCGCCGGGACAGGCTCCGAGACCCAGTACTTC. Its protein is CSAGTGSETQYF. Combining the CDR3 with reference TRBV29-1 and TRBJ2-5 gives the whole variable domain SAVISQKPSRDICQRGTSLTIQCQVDSQVTMMFWYRQQPGQSLTLIATANQGSEATYESGFVIDKFPISRPNLTFSTLTVSNMSPEDSSIYLCSAGTGSETQYFGPGTRLLVL.

The DNA for the CDR3 is TGCAGTGCTAGCGGACTAGCGGTAGCCAAAAACATTCAGTACTTC. Translation gives CSASGLAVAKNIQYF. V gene TRBV20-1 combines with J gene TRBJ2-4; 10 bases agree with TRBD2. The CDR3 is 15 residues long. Looked up from germline, CDR1 is DFQATT and CDR2 is SNEGSKA (reference sequence). V lost 3 bases to trimming and J lost 0 bases; unmatched junction nucleotides: 2.

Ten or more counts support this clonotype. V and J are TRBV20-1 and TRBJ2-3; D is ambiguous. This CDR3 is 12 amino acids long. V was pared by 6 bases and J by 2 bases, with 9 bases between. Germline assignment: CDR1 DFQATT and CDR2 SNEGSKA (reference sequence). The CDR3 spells CSAGPNTDTQYF. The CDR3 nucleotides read TGCAGTGCCGGCCCTAACACAGATACGCAGTATTTT.